The 32 T cell receptor beta chains reported below all come from one sample, sequenced in a study of liver allograft versus peripheral blood T cells. Across the study: Recipients' peripheral blood served as the comparator for T cell receptor repertoires in transplanted livers.

MiXCR, run by TCRdb on the reads, gives a single entry per CDR3 protein. The sample carries 6,500 to 9,500 distinct CDR3 sequences, less than 20% recorded once. All receptors derive from a human patient who had a liver transplant. Some of these T cells may belong to the graft donor.

This clonotype is medium-sized by share. The J gene is TRBJ2-3, the V gene TRBV29-1; 7 bases are shared with TRBD1. Losses at the gene ends were 8 bases for V and 6 bases for J; bases not matched to a gene: 8. CDR1 and CDR2 (germline): SQVTM, ANQGSEA. There are 12 residues in the CDR3. In DNA, the CDR3 is TGCAGCATCAACAGGGGCGCGGATACGCAGTATTTT. Residues: CSINRGADTQYF.

The chain's CDR3 is CASSPGQGRRAFF. The CDR3 coding sequence is TGTGCCAGCAGCCCAGGACAGGGGCGAAGAGCTTTCTTT. The J gene is TRBJ1-1, the V gene TRBV14, with TRBD1 matching 9 bases. The V gene's germline CDR1 is SGHDN and CDR2 FVKESK. CDR3 length equals 13 residues. J gave up 10 bases and V 4 bases, and 7 bases lay outside the gene matches.

This clonotype occurred a few times. J is TRBJ1-5 and V is TRBV6-1, with 12 bases identical to TRBD1. The CDR3 runs to 14 residues. From germline, CDR1 is MNHNS and CDR2 SASEGT. With 9 bases clipped from V and 9 bases from J, the junction kept 9 bases outside the gene matches. The CDR3 spells CASSGQGARGPQHF. CDR3 coding DNA: TGTGCCAGTTCGGGACAGGGGGCGCGTGGGCCCCAGCATTTT.

This clonotype is termed medium-sized. The chain employs TRBV5-6 and TRBJ2-4; D call uncertain. The ends were cut back, 2 bases at V and 3 bases at J, with 9 bases in the middle. There are 14 residues in the CDR3. Looked up from germline, CDR1 is SGHDT and CDR2 is YYEEEE. CDR3: CASSLVSSKNIQYF. DNA for the CDR3: TGTGCCAGCAGCTTAGTGAGTAGCAAAAACATTCAGTACTTC.

By its share, this clonotype is medium-sized. The rearrangement joins TRBV19 to TRBJ2-5, with 8 bases that match TRBD1. Germline CDR1 is LNHDA and CDR2 is SQIVND (reference sequence). The CDR3 loop spans 16 amino acids. The ends lost 6 bases at V and 0 bases at J; junction bases unmatched: 9. The CDR3: CASSRTGQANQETQYF. The CDR3 region has the DNA TGTGCCAGTAGCCGAACGGGACAGGCAAACCAAGAGACCCAGTACTTC.

By sample share, this clonotype is medium-sized. The V gene is TRBV18, the J gene TRBJ1-2, with 9 positions matching TRBD1. The CDR3 runs to 15 residues. Trimming took 5 bases from V and 7 from J; bases not matched to a gene: 11. The V gene's germline CDR1 is KGHSH and CDR2 LQKENI. This CDR3 is CASSTSGTGSSGYTF. As DNA, the CDR3 is TGTGCCAGCTCAACATCCGGGACAGGGTCCTCTGGCTACACCTTC.

By frequency in the sample, this clonotype is medium-sized. The J gene is TRBJ1-6, the V gene TRBV6-5; D may be TRBD1 (5 bases). Between the trimmed V and J ends, which lost 9 bases and 0 bases, there was a span of 9 bases. CDR1 and CDR2 (germline): MNHEY, SVGAGI. The CDR3 length is 14 residues. The CDR3 protein is CASQGLSYNSPLHF. The DNA for the CDR3 is TGTGCCAGTCAGGGACTCTCCTATAATTCACCCCTCCACTTT.

This rearrangement joins TRBV27 to TRBJ1-6, with a tentative D call TRBD1 (5 bases). Germline-derived CDR1 and CDR2 are MNHEY and SMNVEV (reference sequence). This CDR3 is built from 18 residues. V gave up 2 bases and J gave up 6 bases, with 20 bases separating them. The CDR3 sequence: CASSLRPTWQGSNSPLHF. In nucleotides, the CDR3 is TGTGCCAGCAGTTTAAGGCCCACTTGGCAGGGTAGTAATTCACCCCTCCACTTT.

This clonotype came up a few times. The chain links TRBV12-3 or TRBV12-4 to TRBJ2-4; D gene unclear. The CDR3 has 14 residues. V was cut by 8 bases and J by 0 bases, with 11 bases left in between. The CDR3: CASGSRLAKNIQYF. CDR3 DNA: TGTGCCAGCGGAAGCCGATTAGCCAAAAACATTCAGTACTTC.

This clonotype rates as medium-sized. The chain links TRBV19 to TRBJ2-1; 11 bases line up with TRBD2. V shed 6 bases, J shed 6 bases, and the junction held 7 bases outside the gene matches. Germline CDR1 is LNHDA and CDR2 is SQIVND (reference sequence). The CDR3 is 15 amino acids. The CDR3 region is CASRGSGRALNEQFF. CDR3 DNA: TGTGCCAGTAGGGGTAGCGGGAGGGCCCTCAATGAGCAGTTCTTC.

This sequence joins TRBV11-3 and TRBJ2-2, with D maybe TRBD2 (5 bases). The V gene's germline CDR1 is SGHNT and CDR2 YENEEA. The CDR3 loop spans 14 amino acids. Trimming removed 5 bases from V and 4 bases from J, with 11 bases in between. CDR3 DNA sequence: TGTGCCAGCAGCCTCCGAGGGTTCACCGGGGAGCTGTTTTTT. It specifies CASSLRGFTGELFF.

As for this clonotype: This sequence may be a read error, since a much larger clone differs from it by one base. The chain carries TRBV13 and TRBJ1-6, with 7 nucleotides matching TRBD1. The CDR3 extends over 16 amino acids. CDR1 and CDR2 from the germline V gene are PRHDT and FYEKMQ (reference sequence). The CDR3 DNA follows: TGTGCCAGCAGCTCACAGGGGCAAACCTATAATTCACCCATCCACTTT. Its translation is CASSSQGQTYNSPIHF.

In this sample, this clonotype is medium-sized. V and J are TRBV5-6 and TRBJ2-7, with 8 positions matching TRBD2. The CDR3 length is 14 residues. The V gene's germline CDR1 is SGHDT and CDR2 YYEEEE. V lost 4 bases and J lost 5; bases outside the gene matches: 8. The CDR3 loop reads CASSRPGGDHEQYF. The DNA for the CDR3 is TGTGCCAGCAGCCGACCGGGAGGGGACCACGAGCAGTACTTC.

This clonotype rates as medium-sized. The J gene is TRBJ1-4, the V gene TRBV19; TRBD1 might be the D (5 bases). The germline CDR1 and CDR2 sequences are LNHDA and SQIVND (reference sequence). V was pared by 8 bases and J by 8 bases, with 12 bases between. The CDR3 covers 12 residues. CDR3: CASGTKGEKLFF. DNA of the CDR3: TGTGCCAGTGGCACGAAGGGGGAAAAACTGTTTTTT.

In this sample, this clonotype turned up a few times. The chain carries TRBV20-1 and TRBJ1-2; 8 bases map to TRBD1. Germline CDR1 DFQATT, CDR2 SNEGSKA (reference sequence). The V gene end was trimmed by 5 bases and the J gene end by 6 bases; junction bases not matched to a gene: 8. The CDR3 length is 13 residues. CDR3 sequence reads: CSALLDRVDGYTF. The CDR3, as DNA: TGCAGTGCTCTCCTGGACAGGGTGGATGGCTACACCTTC.

This clonotype is labeled medium-sized. The chain is built from TRBV6-1 and TRBJ1-4, with D possibly TRBD1 on 5 matching bases. CDR1 is MNHNS and CDR2 is SASEGT in the germline V gene. The germline V and J ends were trimmed by 1 base and 0 bases, with 9 bases remaining between them. The CDR3 has 16 amino acids. CDR3 in DNA: TGTGCCAGCAGTGAAGGGCAGGGTGCAACTAATGAAAAACTGTTTTTT. Protein sequence: CASSEGQGATNEKLFF.

By share, this clonotype ranks as medium-sized. The chain joins TRBV6-1 to TRBJ1-5, with TRBD1 identical over 8 bases. CDR1 is MNHNS, CDR2 SASEGT, per germline. The CDR3 loop spans 15 amino acids. J was trimmed by 7 bases and V by 6 bases; bases with no gene match: 11. CDR3 sequence: CASSIIGQGGQPQHF. The DNA of the CDR3 is TGTGCCAGCAGCATCATCGGACAGGGTGGACAGCCCCAGCATTTT.

Details on this clonotype: One junction end disagrees with the germline gene, perhaps due to a read error. The chain combines TRBV7-9 with TRBJ1-4, with D hard to call. This CDR3 comprises 14 residues. Germline lookup yields CDR1 SEHNR and CDR2 FQNEAQ (reference sequence). The CDR3 DNA reads as TGTGCCAGCAGCTTATCAACGAAGAATGAAAAACTGTCTTTT. Residues: CASSLSTKNEKLSF.

This clonotype occurred many times. The chain combines TRBV10-3 with TRBJ2-7, with TRBD2 matching over 7 bases. This CDR3 region has 14 residues. Germline CDR1 and CDR2: ENHRY and SYGVKD. Trimming cost V 2 bases and J 3 bases; bases outside gene matches: 4. Written as DNA, the CDR3 is TGTGCCATCAGTGAGATCCTAGCGGACTACGAGCAGTACTTC. The encoded protein is CAISEILADYEQYF.

This clonotype appeared a few times. The genes are TRBV30 and TRBJ1-3, with D perhaps matching TRBD1 (5 bases). CDR3 length equals 15 residues. Germline CDR1 GTSNPN, CDR2 SVGIG (reference sequence). Trimming removed 2 bases from V and 3 bases from J, with 14 bases in between. CDR3 sequence: CAWSKSIGVGNTIYF. CDR3 DNA: TGTGCCTGGAGTAAATCCATAGGGGTTGGAAACACCATATATTTT.

This clonotype is medium-sized within its sample. The chain carries TRBV24-1 and TRBJ2-7; no definite D call. The ends were cut back, 0 bases at V and 6 bases at J, with 23 bases in the middle. The germline V gene encodes CDR1 KGHDR and CDR2 SFDVKD. The CDR3 is 18 residues long. The CDR3 sequence is CATSDLLSSFGAFCEQYF. CDR3 nucleotides: TGTGCCACCAGTGATTTGTTAAGCAGCTTTGGAGCTTTTTGCGAGCAGTACTTC.

This clonotype was counted many times. This chain uses TRBV20-1 with TRBJ2-3, with a weak D call TRBD2 (5 bases). The CDR3 has 12 amino acids. CDR1 is DFQATT, CDR2 SNEGSKA, per germline (reference sequence). Trimming cost V 8 bases and J 3 bases, with 12 bases left between them. CDR3 sequence: CSSRTGTDTQYF. CDR3 sequence (DNA): TGCAGTTCCCGGACTGGAACAGATACGCAGTATTTT.

As to this clonotype: With a much larger clone just one base away, this may be a read error. CDR3 residues: CASSEGQGVTNEKLFF. DNA of the CDR3: TGTGCCAGCAGTGAAGGGCAGGGTGTAACTAATGAAAAACTGTTTTTT. J is TRBJ1-4 and V is TRBV6-1; tentative D call: TRBD1 (5 bases). V lost 1 base, J lost 1 base, and 10 bases lay in between. The CDR3 consists of 16 residues. CDR1 is MNHNS, CDR2 SASEGT, per germline.

The chain uses TRBV10-2 and TRBJ1-1; D is unclear. Germline values: CDR1 WSHSY, CDR2 SAAADI. The CDR3 contains 13 residues. Trimming left V 6 bases short and J 2 bases short, with 10 bases between. As DNA, the CDR3 is TGCGCCAGCAGGCCCCCTCCTAACACTGAAGCTTTCTTT. Amino acids: CASRPPPNTEAFF.

This clonotype was seen many times. The CDR3 DNA is TGTGCCTGGAGTGCCCAGGGGCGCCCCTACGAGCAGTACTTC. This gives the protein CAWSAQGRPYEQYF. The chain carries TRBV30 and TRBJ2-7; maybe TRBD1 (6 bases). Trimming stripped 1 base from V and 2 bases from J, with 12 bases between. Germline V gives CDR1 GTSNPN, CDR2 SVGIG (reference sequence). The CDR3 is made up of 14 amino acids.

In regard to this clonotype: This could be a read error, since a much larger clone is one nucleotide away. It is likely a read error, because the conserved phenylalanine at the end of the CDR3 is missing. The chain is built from TRBV6-1 and TRBJ2-5; TRBD2 aligns across 8 bases. With 7 bases clipped from V and 3 bases from J, the junction kept 10 bases outside the gene matches. CDR3 length equals 15 residues. The germline V gene has CDR1 MNHNS and CDR2 SASEGT. CDR3 region: CASTLGSGIKETQYL. The CDR3 DNA sequence: TGTGCCAGCACTCTTGGTAGCGGGATTAAAGAGACCCAGTACCTC.

The chain employs TRBV5-1 and TRBJ2-5; D gene uncertain. The CDR3 contains 14 residues. Per the germline V gene, CDR1 is SGHRS and CDR2 is YFSETQ. Trimming left V 0 bases short and J 5 bases short, with 11 bases between. CDR3 in amino acids: CASSLVWGEETQYF. The DNA of the CDR3 is TGCGCCAGCAGCTTGGTCTGGGGTGAGGAGACCCAGTACTTC.

This clonotype was recorded at least ten times. The V and J genes are TRBV6-1 and TRBJ1-3; D gene uncertain. CDR1 is MNHNS and CDR2 is SASEGT in the germline V gene. The CDR3 has 14 residues. V was cut by 3 bases and J by 6 bases, with 12 bases left in between. The CDR3 loop is CASSEPGLTNTIYF. Here the CDR3 DNA reads TGTGCCAGCAGTGAGCCAGGACTAACAAACACCATATATTTT.

The chain uses TRBV7-9 and TRBJ1-2; no definite D call. Per the germline V gene, CDR1 is SEHNR and CDR2 is FQNEAQ (reference sequence). This CDR3 contains 16 residues. Between the trimmed V and J ends, which lost 7 bases and 0 bases, there was a span of 18 bases. The CDR3: CASTLPPKDTNYGYTF. The CDR3 DNA follows: TGTGCCAGCACCCTACCCCCAAAAGACACTAACTATGGCTACACCTTC.

By sample fraction, this clonotype is medium-sized. This sequence joins TRBV29-1 and TRBJ2-7; weak D call: TRBD1 (5 bases). Germline CDR1 and CDR2: SQVTM and ANQGSEA. The CDR3 has 13 amino acids. Trimming cost V 2 bases and J 6 bases, with 14 bases left between them. The CDR3 reads CSVERAGPGEQYF. The CDR3 DNA sequence: TGCAGCGTTGAAAGGGCAGGGCCTGGCGAGCAGTACTTC.

The CDR3 loop is CSARNPLGTVDSTDTQYF. Written as DNA, the CDR3 is TGCAGTGCTAGAAACCCCCTCGGGACGGTTGATAGCACAGATACGCAGTATTTT. The V and J genes are TRBV20-1 and TRBJ2-3; TRBD1 or TRBD2 may be the D gene (5 bases each). From germline, CDR1 is DFQATT and CDR2 SNEGSKA (reference sequence). CDR3 length: 18 residues. The V gene lost 2 bases and the J gene lost 0 bases, with 21 bases spanning the gap.

This clonotype has a handful of counts. The rearrangement links TRBV12-3 or TRBV12-4 to TRBJ2-3, with D perhaps being TRBD1 or TRBD2 (5 bases each). The V and J ends lost 6 bases and 5 bases respectively, with 27 bases between them. This CDR3 is built from 18 residues. The CDR3: CASSLSPGRQPRKDTQYF. CDR3 DNA sequence: TGTGCCAGCAGCCTTTCCCCGGGACGACAGCCGCGTAAAGATACGCAGTATTTT.